A selection of T cell receptor beta chains follows, all from one sample in a study of OX40 agonist ivuxolimab in advanced cancers. TCRdb's copy holds only in-frame clones and misses some; the assay was immunoSEQ multiplex PCR. Seen here are tens of thousands of clones, approximately 90% observed once, and the top ten hold roughly 33%. Sequencing used CD4+ or CD8+ T cells sorted from blood, obtained in a trial of the OX40 agonist ivuxolimab. The receptors here all came from an adult with an advanced solid tumor such as melanoma, head and neck, liver or kidney cancer. CDR3s include the opening cysteine and the closing phenylalanine or tryptophan. Fields, in order: clone size, J gene, V gene, CDR3 protein. Size values are once, few and many counts, or a class for expanded clones, and some rows have none.

- | TRBJ2-3 | TRBV19 | CASSMEVSGSDTQYF
few | TRBJ2-7 | TRBV18 | CASSPAERSYEQYF
- | TRBJ2-7 | TRBV18 | CASSPWGSIYEQYF
- | TRBJ1-2 | TRBV15 | CATSPGYNPYGYTF
- | TRBJ1-1 | TRBV6-6 | CASSSAADTEAFF
- | TRBJ1-2 | TRBV5-6 | CVSSFEGLLRGNYGYTF
- | TRBJ1-3 | TRBV27 | CASSRTARSSGNTIYF
few | TRBJ1-5 | TRBV7-4 | CASRRTGGPQHF
few | TRBJ2-2 | TRBV19 | CASSPTGNTGELFF
- | TRBJ1-1 | TRBV7-9 | CASRLRQGSGTEAFF
few | TRBJ2-7 | TRBV4-3 | CASSQEGDRAYEQYF
- | TRBJ2-7 | TRBV6-1 | CASISGTTNYEQYF
- | TRBJ1-5 | TRBV19 | CASSIDGIGLIGNQPQHF
- | TRBJ2-7 | TRBV5-4 | CASSQAGTSGTYEQYF
- | TRBJ1-3 | TRBV30 | CASAPAGQRNTIYF